The 3 T cell receptor beta chains below come from one sample, sequenced in a study of Ad26.COV2.S vaccination and SARS-CoV-2 variants. The treatment was: over 15 received Ad26.COV2.S at low or high dose, single or two shots; about 5 received placebo; per-sample allocation not given. The investigators took samples on day 63 after the first vaccine or placebo injection. Generated by immunoSEQ multiplex PCR, the TCRdb table keeps only in-frame clones and is missing some. The sample holds 360,000 or so clones; over 75% are singletons and the top ten take roughly 3.6%. The sequencing used peripheral blood, collected in a trial of Ad26.COV2.S vaccine versus placebo. Receptor source: a person between 18 and 65 years old who received the Ad26.COV2.S COVID-19 vaccine or a placebo.

The V gene is TRBV7-9, the J gene TRBJ2-7; D is possibly TRBD1 (5 bases). The CDR3 contains 14 residues. Germline lookup yields CDR1 SEHNR and CDR2 FQNEAQ (reference sequence). V was shortened by 2 bases and J by 4 bases, with 12 bases between the two germline ends. In DNA form, the CDR3 reads TGTGCCAGCAGCTTAAAGGCAGGGCTGTACGAGCAGTACTTC. Translated: CASSLKAGLYEQYF.

The chain carries TRBV7-3 and TRBJ2-5, with 13 bases fitting TRBD2. V shed 4 bases, J shed 2 bases, and the junction held 1 base outside the gene matches. Germline CDR1 reads SGHTA; CDR2 reads FQGTGA. The CDR3 is made up of 15 amino acids. CDR3 DNA sequence: TGTGCCAGCAGCTGGACTAGCGGGGGTCAAGAGACCCAGTACTTC. This encodes CASSWTSGGQETQYF.

V is TRBV7-9 and J is TRBJ2-7; maybe TRBD2 (5 bases). The CDR3 length is 16 residues. Germline V gene sequence: CDR1 SEHNR, CDR2 FQNEAQ (reference sequence). The germline V and J ends were trimmed by 4 bases and 1 base, with 17 bases remaining between them. The CDR3 here is CASSSGRGTSSYEQYF. The CDR3 region has the DNA TGTGCCAGCAGCTCGGGCCGGGGAACGTCTTCCTACGAGCAGTACTTC.